This is a list of T cell receptor beta chains from one sample in a study of lymphopenia after photon versus proton radiotherapy. Some clones are missing from TCRdb's copy, which holds only in-frame ones; the method was immunoSEQ multiplex PCR. The sample carries approximately 170,000 clones, 88% recorded once. The source material was peripheral blood, sampled from a patient treated with photon-based radiotherapy. The receptor source for this set is a man aged 50 to 60 with gastric cancer. The conserved cysteine and the conserved F or W are not part of the CDR3 here. Fields, in order: V gene, clone size, CDR3 protein. Size tells how often a clone was seen (once, few, many) or the class of an expanded clone, and some rows leave it out.

>TRBV11-2|NA
ASSLAGVTDTQY
>TRBV9|NA
ASSTDQGPHRY
>TRBV7-9|NA
ASSLIGADTEAF
>TRBV2|NA
ASSETSPAYEQY
>TRBV10-2|NA
ASSARGLTEGQPQH
>TRBV27|NA
ASSAPGQGNYGYT
>TRBV29-1|NA
SVLGDRVAYEQY
>TRBV13|NA
ASSLGPLLAEF
>TRBV10-3|NA
AISESDGYT
>TRBV7-6|NA
ASSLAAGGERTEAF
>TRBV7-2|once
ASSTPGGPTEAF
>TRBV18|NA
ASSPSRQYYGYT
>TRBV2|NA
ASRMEGGPQETQY
>TRBV27|NA
ASSLGSSNQPQH
>TRBV2|NA
ASKGGSLDYGYT
>TRBV19|once
ASSQTGAVDTQY
>TRBV6-5|NA
ASSRSGAGNTIY
>TRBV2|NA
ASSEEKERRNQPQH
>TRBV6-6|NA
ASSPGTGRGGYT
>TRBV6-6|NA
ASSYGQSSTDTQY
>TRBV25-1|NA
ASSELGTQY
>TRBV6-5|NA
ASSYGGRMQPQH
>TRBV6-5|few
ASRLSRDSNQPQH
>TRBV20-1|NA
SATLDSGYT
>TRBV5-1|few
ASSLLQAATNYGYT
>TRBV9|NA
ASSRGQGNNEQF
>TRBV9|NA
ASSVGYNEQF